Below, 6 T cell receptor beta chains from the same sample are listed, as sequenced in a study of blood T cell repertoires in COVID-19. The protocol was immunoSEQ multiplex PCR, while the TCRdb copy is restricted to in-frame clones and leaves out a portion. Among tens of thousands of clones listed, roughly four fifths were seen once. The sequenced sample consisted of peripheral blood. These receptors originate from a man aged 25 to 45 with COVID-19, enrolled during active disease.

This sequence joins TRBV6-6 and TRBJ1-4, with no clear D. This CDR3 spans 14 amino acids. Trimming cost V 2 bases and J 5 bases, with 9 bases left between them. CDR1 MNHNY and CDR2 SVGAGI come from the germline V gene (reference sequence). The CDR3 nucleotides are TGTGCCAGCAGTTACCCTGGCGGGAATGAAAAACTGTTTTTT. It translates to CASSYPGGNEKLFF.

This clone came up once. This chain connects TRBV2 to TRBJ2-1; 10 bases are shared with TRBD2. Trimming removed 4 bases from V and 5 bases from J; junction bases left unmatched: 14. The CDR3 runs 18 residues. Germline V gene sequence: CDR1 SNHLY, CDR2 FYNNEI. CDR3 DNA: TGTGCCAGCAGTGTCCGACTTCGGCTAGCGGGAGACAACAATGAGCAGTTCTTC. Protein: CASSVRLRLAGDNNEQFF.

The chain combines TRBV6-2 or TRBV6-3 with TRBJ2-3; D perhaps matches TRBD2 (5 bases). Looked up from germline, CDR1 is MNHEY and CDR2 is SVGEGT. Trimming pared 5 bases from V and 0 bases from J, leaving 9 bases between. The length of the CDR3 is 14 residues. The CDR3 here is CASSVGGSTDTQYF. CDR3 bases: TGTGCCAGCAGTGTGGGCGGGAGCACAGATACGCAGTATTTT.

V is TRBV6-5 and J is TRBJ2-1, with 8 bases aligning to TRBD2. The CDR3 spans 15 residues. Germline V gene lookup returns CDR1 MNHEY and CDR2 SVGAGI. V was clipped by 5 bases and J by 7 bases; unmatched bases: 10. The CDR3 protein is CASSKNSGMVNEQFF. The CDR3 DNA is TGTGCCAGCAGTAAAAATAGCGGGATGGTAAATGAGCAGTTCTTC.

V is TRBV30 and J is TRBJ2-2, with TRBD1 matching 9 bases. This CDR3 has 14 residues. Germline loops: CDR1 GTSNPN, CDR2 SVGIG (reference sequence). V gave up 3 bases and J gave up 2 bases; unmatched junction bases: 1. CDR3 sequence reads: CAWRGQGNTGELFF. In DNA form, the CDR3 reads TGTGCCTGGAGGGGACAGGGTAACACCGGGGAGCTGTTTTTT.

The chain joins TRBV28 to TRBJ1-4; 11 nucleotides match TRBD1. The germline V gene encodes CDR1 MDHEN and CDR2 SYDVKM. Germline trimming cut 5 bases from V and 8 bases from J; bases unmatched to any gene: 10. CDR3 length: 16 amino acids. The CDR3 protein is CASSPWDRGVTEKLFF. The CDR3 DNA reads TGTGCCAGCAGTCCCTGGGACAGGGGGGTTACCGAAAAACTGTTTTTT.